This paragraph reports one T cell receptor (beta chain). Sequencing used immunoSEQ multiplex PCR; TCRdb keeps in-frame clones, though not all of them. The data show 150,000 or so clones, around 83% seen once. This sample stems from a study of blood T cell repertoires in COVID-19. The sequence was collected from a woman in her forties or fifties in a cohort exposed to, infected with or recovered from COVID-19 (not recorded which). The sequencing sample was made of PBMCs or T cells enriched from blood (not recorded which).

The CDR3 DNA reads as TGCGCCATTGGACAGGGGGGCTTAGAGACCCAGTACTTC. It specifies CAIGQGGLETQYF. The J gene is TRBJ2-5, the V gene TRBV10-2, with 10 bases fitting TRBD1. CDR3 size: 13 residues. Germline V CDR1 and CDR2: WSHSY, SAAADI. J was trimmed by 4 bases and V by 10 bases; bases with no gene match: 6.